One and the same sample provided the 27 T cell receptor beta chains below, sequenced in a study of shared clonotypes between healthy human individuals. Clones were sequenced by immunoSEQ multiplex PCR, and TCRdb holds only the in-frame ones, with some missing. The sample lists approximately 2,000,000 clones, just under 95% seen once, with approximately 0.4% in the top ten. The sequenced sample was naive CD4+ T cells from PBMCs. Noted subset: CD45RA+ positively selected. All receptors derive from a young man in good health. Some clones in this sample may be carry-over from other donors' samples.

As concerns this clone: At the DNA level, this CDR3 is encoded by other sequences in the same sample as well. J is TRBJ1-1 and V is TRBV7-3, with a possible D match to TRBD1 (5 bases). Trimming took 2 bases from V and 0 from J, leaving 7 bases between them. CDR3 length: 14 residues. Per germline, CDR1 SGHTA and CDR2 FQGTGA. CDR3 DNA: TGTGCCAGCAGCTTAGAGGGGATGAACACTGAAGCTTTCTTT. Translation: CASSLEGMNTEAFF. Together with reference TRBV7-3 and TRBJ1-1, the CDR3 gives the full variable domain: GAGVSQTPSNKVTEKGKYVELRCDPISGHTALYWYRQSLGQGPEFLIYFQGTGAADDSGLPNDRFFAVRPEGSVSTLKIQRTERGDSAVYLCASSLEGMNTEAFFGQGTRLTVV.

This rearrangement joins TRBV2 to TRBJ2-2; 7 bases are shared with TRBD2. The CDR3 runs 16 residues. The germline V gene has CDR1 SNHLY and CDR2 FYNNEI. Trimming took 3 bases from V and 4 from J; bases not matched to a gene: 8. The CDR3 is CASSDRREGPTGELFF. The CDR3, as DNA: TGTGCCAGCAGTGATAGGAGGGAGGGCCCCACCGGGGAGCTGTTTTTT.

Note on this clone: The same CDR3 also results from other DNA sequences found in this sample. The chain joins TRBV11-2 to TRBJ1-2; D remains unclear. Germline lookup yields CDR1 SGHAT and CDR2 FQNNGV. The CDR3 covers 13 residues. Trimming cost V 3 bases and J 5 bases, with 10 bases left between them. The CDR3 sequence: CASSLGGRYGYTF. Here the CDR3 DNA reads TGTGCCAGCAGCTTGGGCGGCAGATATGGCTACACCTTC.

This chain joins TRBV7-3 and TRBJ2-6; the D gene is possibly TRBD2 (5 bases). Germline lookup yields CDR1 SGHTA and CDR2 FQGTGA. This CDR3 has 15 residues. The V end lost 5 bases, the J end lost 4 bases, and 12 bases lay between the germline ends. CDR3 protein: CASSPLASGANVLTF. DNA of the CDR3: TGTGCCAGCAGCCCGCTAGCTTCCGGGGCCAACGTCCTGACTTTC.

The V call is TRBV6-1, the J call TRBJ1-5; the D is unclear. From germline, CDR1 is MNHNS and CDR2 SASEGT. This CDR3 region has 15 residues. Trimming took off 7 bases at V and 0 bases at J, with 13 bases between the two ends. The CDR3 sequence is CASIGSGYSNQPQHF. CDR3 DNA sequence: TGTGCCAGCATAGGGTCCGGATATAGCAATCAGCCCCAGCATTTT.

The V gene is TRBV15, the J gene TRBJ2-4; D might be TRBD2 (7 bases). Trimming took 1 base from V and 2 from J, leaving 15 bases between them. CDR3 length equals 17 residues. Germline V gene sequence: CDR1 LNHNV, CDR2 YYDKDF (reference sequence). Here the CDR3 reads CATSRGGGGESKNIQYF. For the CDR3, the DNA is TGTGCCACCAGCAGAGGGGGAGGGGGAGAATCCAAAAACATTCAGTACTTC.

V is TRBV18 and J is TRBJ2-1; D is possibly TRBD2 (5 bases). In germline, CDR1 is KGHSH, CDR2 LQKENI. V dropped 2 bases and J dropped 8 bases, with 10 bases sitting between them. CDR3 size: 13 residues. The CDR3 DNA follows: TGTGCCAGCTCACCATCTAGCATTCATGAGCAGTTCTTC. Its protein is CASSPSSIHEQFF.

The rearrangement uses TRBV7-3 and TRBJ2-7; 9 bases are a match to TRBD1. CDR3 length: 16 amino acids. The trim removed 4 bases at V and 4 bases at J, leaving 11 bases unmatched. The germline V gene encodes CDR1 SGHTA and CDR2 FQGTGA. The CDR3 protein is CASSSPRRDRVYEQYF. The CDR3 nucleotides read TGTGCCAGCAGCTCCCCTCGCCGGGACAGGGTTTACGAGCAGTACTTC.

In this sample, this clone turned up once. The chain uses TRBV2 and TRBJ2-1; TRBD1 matches at 9 bases. Germline CDR1 and CDR2: SNHLY and FYNNEI. CDR3 length equals 15 residues. The V segment lost 7 bases and the J segment 7 bases; nucleotides outside the gene matches: 11. The CDR3 loop reads CASKWGTGGKNEQFF. The CDR3 bases are TGTGCCAGCAAATGGGGTACAGGGGGCAAAAATGAGCAGTTCTTC. Drawing the rest from reference TRBV2 and TRBJ2-1, the complete variable domain is EPEVTQTPSHQVTQMGQEVILRCVPISNHLYFYWYRQILGQKVEFLVSFYNNEISEKSEIFDDQFSVERPDGSNFTLKIRSTKLEDSAMYFCASKWGTGGKNEQFFGPGTRLTVL.

CDR3 in amino acids: CASSYVSGTGGLEQYF. The DNA for the CDR3 is TGTGCCAGCAGTTACGTTTCCGGGACAGGGGGCTTGGAGCAGTACTTC. The chain recombines TRBV6-5 with TRBJ2-7; 12 bases map to TRBD1. CDR1 MNHEY and CDR2 SVGAGI come from the germline V gene. Trimming cost V 2 bases and J 7 bases; bases outside gene matches: 9. This CDR3 is 16 amino acids long.

The chain is built from TRBV5-6 and TRBJ2-5, with D perhaps TRBD1 (5 bases). Trimming took 2 bases from V and 4 from J, leaving 9 bases between them. The CDR3 length is 13 residues. In germline, CDR1 is SGHDT, CDR2 YYEEEE. The CDR3 loop reads CASSFQGRETQYF. DNA of the CDR3: TGTGCCAGCAGCTTCCAGGGAAGAGAGACCCAGTACTTC.

V is TRBV6-5 and J is TRBJ1-5; D gene unclear. V lost 0 bases and J lost 11, with 17 bases in between. Looked up from germline, CDR1 is MNHEY and CDR2 is SVGAGI. CDR3 length equals 15 residues. The CDR3 region has the DNA TGTGCCAGCAGTTACTCGTCACAGACCCGGTCGGCCCAGCATTTT. This translates into CASSYSSQTRSAQHF.

The J gene is TRBJ1-2, the V gene TRBV5-8; no firm D call. CDR1 is SGHTS, CDR2 YDEGEE, per germline. V lost 4 bases, J lost 4 bases, and 14 bases lay in between. The CDR3 has 14 amino acids. The CDR3 region has the DNA TGTGCCAGCAGCCCCACGGGGTCACCCTATGGCTACACCTTC. Translating gives CASSPTGSPYGYTF.

This chain uses TRBV5-8 with TRBJ1-3; D uncertain. The germline V gene has CDR1 SGHTS and CDR2 YDEGEE. Trimming pared 4 bases from V and 0 bases from J, leaving 17 bases between. This CDR3 comprises 17 residues. The CDR3 DNA reads TGTGCCAGCAGCCCGGAATTGTGGTTAAGCTCTGGAAACACCATATATTTT. It translates to CASSPELWLSSGNTIYF.

The J gene is TRBJ2-1, the V gene TRBV5-1; D perhaps matches TRBD2 (6 bases). The CDR3 runs to 15 residues. Trimming took off 4 bases at V and 10 bases at J, with 21 bases between the two ends. Germline loops: CDR1 SGHRS, CDR2 YFSETQ. Here the CDR3 DNA reads TGCGCCAGCAGCGCTTCCGGGACTCCGCACATGGAGCAGTTCTTC. It specifies CASSASGTPHMEQFF.

The J gene is TRBJ2-3, the V gene TRBV6-1; TRBD1 agrees at 8 bases. The germline CDR1 and CDR2 sequences are MNHNS and SASEGT. With V trimmed by 7 bases and J by 2 bases, 5 bases remained unmatched. This CDR3 comprises 14 residues. The CDR3 DNA reads TGTGCCAGCACCCTGGGACAGGTCACAGATACGCAGTATTTT. Protein product: CASTLGQVTDTQYF.

V gene TRBV2 combines with J gene TRBJ1-2, with D perhaps TRBD1 (6 bases). This CDR3 comprises 12 residues. CDR1 is SNHLY, CDR2 FYNNEI, per germline. Trimming removed 6 bases at V and 5 bases at J, with 10 bases between. The DNA for the CDR3 is TGTGCCAGCAGGGGGGCGGGGTATGGCTACACCTTC. Its translation: CASRGAGYGYTF.

This clone turned up a few times. The CDR3 loop is CASSLTLRSGFYNEQFF. For the CDR3, the DNA is TGTGCCAGCAGCTTAACGTTACGGAGCGGTTTCTACAATGAGCAGTTCTTC. The chain links TRBV7-3 to TRBJ2-1; weak D call: TRBD2 (5 bases). Germline CDR1 and CDR2: SGHTA and FQGTGA. There are 17 residues in the CDR3. V gave up 0 bases and J gave up 3 bases, with 15 bases separating them.

The chain joins TRBV5-5 to TRBJ2-5, with D maybe TRBD1 (5 bases). The germline V gene has CDR1 SGHKS and CDR2 YYEKEE (reference sequence). The CDR3 is made up of 15 amino acids. V dropped 0 bases and J dropped 4 bases, with 13 bases sitting between them. The CDR3 is CASSLGAGMGETQYF. CDR3 in DNA: TGTGCCAGCAGCTTGGGGGCAGGGATGGGAGAGACCCAGTACTTC.

V gene TRBV7-2 combines with J gene TRBJ2-3; D not resolved. V lost 5 bases and J 0 bases, leaving 12 bases between the germline ends. This CDR3 has 15 amino acids. The germline CDR1 and CDR2 sequences are SGHTA and FQGNSA. The CDR3 DNA reads as TGTGCCAGCAGCCCCTCCCGGGCTAGCACAGATACGCAGTATTTT. Translated: CASSPSRASTDTQYF.

The CDR3 loop is CAWTDPGWKVRGAPHYGYTF. In DNA, the CDR3 is TGTGCCTGGACCGATCCTGGGTGGAAGGTGAGGGGCGCCCCGCACTATGGCTACACCTTC. The chain uses TRBV30 and TRBJ1-2, with a tentative D call TRBD1 (5 bases). V dropped 4 bases and J dropped 3 bases, with 33 bases sitting between them. This CDR3 is built from 20 residues. Germline V gene lookup returns CDR1 GTSNPN and CDR2 SVGIG (reference sequence).

Note on this clone: The sample has other DNA sequences that encode this CDR3 too. The chain has TRBV27 and TRBJ1-4; 7 positions match TRBD1. This CDR3 comprises 14 residues. V lost 1 base and J lost 7; bases outside the gene matches: 3. CDR1 MNHEY and CDR2 SMNVEV come from the germline V gene (reference sequence). CDR3 in amino acids: CASSLLQGGEKLFF. The CDR3 DNA follows: TGTGCCAGCAGTTTATTGCAGGGGGGTGAAAAACTGTTTTTT.

This chain uses TRBV11-3 with TRBJ2-2; 10 bases align to TRBD1. Trimming at V came to 5 bases and at J to 6 bases, leaving 12 bases not matched to a gene. The CDR3 loop spans 17 amino acids. CDR1 and CDR2 (germline): SGHNT, YENEEA. The CDR3 sequence: CASSPGTGTGEAGELFF. The CDR3 region has the DNA TGTGCCAGCAGCCCAGGGACCGGGACAGGGGAAGCCGGGGAGCTGTTTTTT.

This clone was picked up a small number of times. The rearrangement links TRBV6-5 to TRBJ2-7, with D possibly being TRBD1 or TRBD2 (5 bases each). Germline loops: CDR1 MNHEY, CDR2 SVGAGI. The V and J ends lost 6 bases and 3 bases respectively, with 18 bases between them. The CDR3 runs 15 residues. For the CDR3, the DNA is TGTGCCAGCAGCCGGCTTGGGGGAGTGATCTACGAGCAGTACTTC. Residues: CASSRLGGVIYEQYF.

This chain joins TRBV25-1 and TRBJ1-1, with D maybe TRBD1 (6 bases). Trimming stripped 7 bases from V and 0 bases from J, with 12 bases between. This CDR3 contains 14 residues. Germline CDR1 is MGHDK and CDR2 is SYGVNS. The CDR3 reads CASTKGQMNTEAFF. The CDR3 DNA follows: TGTGCCAGCACAAAAGGACAGATGAACACTGAAGCTTTCTTT.

The table lists this clone with a count of one. The J gene is TRBJ2-1, the V gene TRBV7-3; no definite D call. The germline CDR1 and CDR2 sequences are SGHTA and FQGTGA. The CDR3 is 13 residues long. Trimming left V 0 bases short and J 9 bases short, with 9 bases between. CDR3 loop: CASSLTSVSEQFF. The CDR3 bases are TGTGCCAGCAGCTTAACGTCCGTCAGTGAGCAGTTCTTC.

This rearrangement joins TRBV28 to TRBJ1-2, with 9 positions matching TRBD1. The trim removed 5 bases at V and 8 bases at J, leaving 12 bases unmatched. Germline V CDR1 and CDR2: MDHEN, SYDVKM. This CDR3 is 15 amino acids long. CDR3 nucleotides: TGTGCCAGCAGTCCCCTGGGACAGGGCATTTTGGGCTACACCTTC. Its protein is CASSPLGQGILGYTF.